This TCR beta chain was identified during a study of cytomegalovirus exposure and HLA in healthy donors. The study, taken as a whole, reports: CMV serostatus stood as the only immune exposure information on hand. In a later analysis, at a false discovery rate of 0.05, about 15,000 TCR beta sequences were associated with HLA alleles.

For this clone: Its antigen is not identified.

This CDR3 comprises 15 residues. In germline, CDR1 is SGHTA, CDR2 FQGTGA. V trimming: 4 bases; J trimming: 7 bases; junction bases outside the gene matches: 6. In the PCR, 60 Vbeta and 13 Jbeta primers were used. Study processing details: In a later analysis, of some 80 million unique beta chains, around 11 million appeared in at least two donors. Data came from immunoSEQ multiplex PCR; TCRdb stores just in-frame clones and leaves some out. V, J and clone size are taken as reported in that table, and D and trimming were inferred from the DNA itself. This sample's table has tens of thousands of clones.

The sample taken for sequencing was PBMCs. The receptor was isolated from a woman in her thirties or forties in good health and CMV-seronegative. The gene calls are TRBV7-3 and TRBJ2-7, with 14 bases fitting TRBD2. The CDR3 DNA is TGTGCCAGCAGCTCATCGGGACTAGCGGGAGAAGAGCAGTACTTC. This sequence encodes CASSSSGLAGEEQYF.